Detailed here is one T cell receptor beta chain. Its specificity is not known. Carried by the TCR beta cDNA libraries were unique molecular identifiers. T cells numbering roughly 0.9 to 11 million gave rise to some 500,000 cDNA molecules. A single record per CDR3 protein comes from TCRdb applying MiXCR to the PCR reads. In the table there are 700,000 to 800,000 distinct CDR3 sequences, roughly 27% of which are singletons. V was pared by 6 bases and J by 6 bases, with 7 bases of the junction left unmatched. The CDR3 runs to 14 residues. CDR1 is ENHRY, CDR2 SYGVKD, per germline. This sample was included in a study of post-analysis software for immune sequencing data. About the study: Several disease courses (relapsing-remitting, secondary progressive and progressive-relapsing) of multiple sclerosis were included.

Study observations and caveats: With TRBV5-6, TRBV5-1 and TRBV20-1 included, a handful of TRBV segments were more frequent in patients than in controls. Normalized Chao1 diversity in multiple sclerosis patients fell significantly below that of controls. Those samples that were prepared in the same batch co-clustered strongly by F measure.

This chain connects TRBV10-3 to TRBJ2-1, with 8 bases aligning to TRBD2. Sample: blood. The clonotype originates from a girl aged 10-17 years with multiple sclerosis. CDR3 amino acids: CAISGGASVNEQFF. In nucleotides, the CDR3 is TGTGCCATCAGCGGGGGGGCCTCGGTCAATGAGCAGTTCTTC.